This T cell receptor (beta chain) was sequenced in a study of cytomegalovirus exposure and HLA in healthy donors. The CDR3 is 14 residues long. V lost 5 bases to trimming and J lost 6 bases, with 13 bases between them. CDR1 is MNHEY, CDR2 SVGAGI, per germline. PCR used 60 Vbeta primers and 13 Jbeta primers. The repertoire was sequenced with immunoSEQ multiplex PCR; TCRdb's copy has only in-frame clones and lacks some. The sample shows 100,000 to 120,000 clones, more than 75% of them seen only once. The specimen was PBMCs. V and J are TRBV6-5 and TRBJ2-2, with a possible D match to TRBD2 (6 bases). The clonotype was recovered from a man aged 40-49 years in good health and CMV-seronegative. The CDR3 DNA is TGTGCCAGCAGTCCCCAGGGAGGACCCGGGGAGCTGTTTTTT. Encoded protein: CASSPQGGPGELFF.